In its sample, the clone carrying this T cell receptor beta chain was seen many times. The data belong to a study of T cell repertoires in cytomegalovirus infection. Study-level information: Public TCR beta signatures marked donors with CMV infection and the matching HLA.

TCRdb re-called the reads through MiXCR, storing one row per CDR3 protein. The sample contains hundreds of thousands of distinct CDR3 sequences, 11% of which appear only once. Trimming at V came to 6 bases and at J to 2 bases, leaving 5 bases not matched to a gene. The CDR3 runs to 14 residues. Germline V CDR1 and CDR2: DFQATT, SNEGSKA (reference sequence). The sequence was collected from a human donor in good health (CMV status not recorded). Some clones in this sample may be carry-over from other donors' samples. Sequenced: PBMCs. The rearrangement joins TRBV20-1 to TRBJ1-5, with TRBD1 matching 9 bases. CDR3 loop: CSAVTGGGNQPQHF. Written as DNA, the CDR3 is TGCAGTGCAGTGACAGGGGGAGGCAATCAGCCCCAGCATTTT.